A selection of T cell receptor beta chains follows, all from one sample in a study of shared clonotypes between healthy human individuals. The assay was immunoSEQ multiplex PCR, and TCRdb's table has in-frame clones only and misses some. The data hold about a million clones, with around 77% observed a single time. Source material: memory CD4+ T cells from PBMCs. The receptors derive from a man between 18 and 29 years old in good health. Some clones in this sample may be carry-over from other donors' samples. The CDR3 runs from the conserved cysteine through the conserved F or W. A D gene is named only where the DNA matches it firmly. Clone size appears in some rows only: once, few, many, or a class for an expanded clone.

abundance: -; d_gene: -; v_gene: TRBV5-1; j_gene: TRBJ1-1; CDR3aa: CASTKAADTEAFF; CDR3nt: TGCGCCAGCACCAAAGCAGCAGACACTGAAGCTTTCTTT
abundance: -; d_gene: -; v_gene: TRBV19; j_gene: TRBJ1-4; CDR3aa: CASSPLGGLSEKLFF; CDR3nt: TGTGCCAGTAGTCCCCTAGGGGGGCTAAGTGAAAAACTGTTTTTT
abundance: -; d_gene: -; v_gene: TRBV18; j_gene: TRBJ1-4; CDR3aa: CASSPDRNEKLFF; CDR3nt: TGTGCCAGCTCACCAGACCGCAATGAAAAACTGTTTTTT
abundance: -; d_gene: -; v_gene: TRBV28; j_gene: TRBJ2-7; CDR3aa: CASSFQRAAYEQYF; CDR3nt: TGTGCCAGCAGTTTCCAGCGGGCCGCCTACGAGCAGTACTTC
abundance: -; d_gene: -; v_gene: TRBV6-5; j_gene: TRBJ1-1; CDR3aa: CASSRPAGEHTEAFF; CDR3nt: TGTGCCAGCAGTCGGCCCGCGGGGGAGCACACTGAAGCTTTCTTT
abundance: -; d_gene: -; v_gene: TRBV7-2; j_gene: TRBJ1-1; CDR3aa: CASSEEAITEAFF; CDR3nt: TGTGCCAGCAGCGAGGAGGCGATAACTGAAGCTTTCTTT
abundance: few; d_gene: TRBD1; v_gene: TRBV2; j_gene: TRBJ1-2; CDR3aa: CASRYTGGYNYGYTF; CDR3nt: TGTGCCAGCAGATACACAGGGGGCTACAACTATGGCTACACCTTC
abundance: -; d_gene: -; v_gene: TRBV28; j_gene: TRBJ1-1; CDR3aa: CASSPPGDGHTEAFF; CDR3nt: TGTGCCAGCAGTCCCCCGGGGGACGGACACACTGAAGCTTTCTTT
abundance: -; d_gene: TRBD2; v_gene: TRBV5-4; j_gene: TRBJ2-5; CDR3aa: CARSWGGSGTQYF; CDR3nt: TGTGCCCGCAGCTGGGGGGGGTCGGGGACCCAGTACTTC
abundance: -; d_gene: TRBD2; v_gene: TRBV5-6; j_gene: TRBJ2-5; CDR3aa: CASSLLAGGRETQYF; CDR3nt: TGTGCCAGCAGCTTATTAGCGGGAGGGAGGGAGACCCAGTACTTC
abundance: -; d_gene: -; v_gene: TRBV18; j_gene: TRBJ1-4; CDR3aa: CASSPGLNEKLFF; CDR3nt: TGTGCCAGCTCGCCAGGCCTTAATGAAAAACTGTTTTTT
abundance: many; d_gene: -; v_gene: TRBV7-9; j_gene: TRBJ2-5; CDR3aa: CASSARTAGETQYF; CDR3nt: TGTGCCAGCAGCGCACGGACGGCTGGGGAGACCCAGTACTTC
abundance: -; d_gene: -; v_gene: TRBV6-1; j_gene: TRBJ1-2; CDR3aa: CASRPTGSISGYTF; CDR3nt: TGTGCCAGCAGACCTACAGGGTCGATTTCTGGCTACACCTTC
abundance: -; d_gene: -; v_gene: TRBV27; j_gene: TRBJ2-3; CDR3aa: CASSTPRQDGTDTQYF; CDR3nt: TGTGCCAGCAGTACGCCCCGACAGGACGGCACAGATACGCAGTATTTT
abundance: -; d_gene: -; v_gene: TRBV18; j_gene: TRBJ2-2; CDR3aa: CASSPPLNSGELFF; CDR3nt: TGTGCCAGCTCACCCCCTTTGAATTCCGGGGAGCTGTTTTTT
abundance: -; d_gene: -; v_gene: TRBV11-3; j_gene: TRBJ1-3; CDR3aa: CASSSDLGNTIYF; CDR3nt: TGTGCCAGCAGCTCCGACCTTGGAAACACCATATATTTT
abundance: -; d_gene: -; v_gene: TRBV4-2; j_gene: TRBJ2-7; CDR3aa: CASSQARTRSYEQYF; CDR3nt: TGTGCCAGCAGCCAAGCTAGGACAAGGTCCTACGAGCAGTACTTC
abundance: few; d_gene: -; v_gene: TRBV27; j_gene: TRBJ1-2; CDR3aa: CASSHRTPKGYGYTF; CDR3nt: TGTGCCAGCAGTCACAGGACCCCCAAGGGCTATGGCTACACCTTC
abundance: -; d_gene: TRBD1; v_gene: TRBV6-5; j_gene: TRBJ1-1; CDR3aa: CASSYPGQGRFGAFF; CDR3nt: TGTGCCAGCAGTTATCCGGGACAGGGAAGGTTCGGGGCTTTCTTT
abundance: few; d_gene: -; v_gene: TRBV6-5; j_gene: TRBJ1-3; CDR3aa: CASSYRTGNTIYF; CDR3nt: TGTGCCAGCAGTTACAGGACTGGAAACACCATATATTTT